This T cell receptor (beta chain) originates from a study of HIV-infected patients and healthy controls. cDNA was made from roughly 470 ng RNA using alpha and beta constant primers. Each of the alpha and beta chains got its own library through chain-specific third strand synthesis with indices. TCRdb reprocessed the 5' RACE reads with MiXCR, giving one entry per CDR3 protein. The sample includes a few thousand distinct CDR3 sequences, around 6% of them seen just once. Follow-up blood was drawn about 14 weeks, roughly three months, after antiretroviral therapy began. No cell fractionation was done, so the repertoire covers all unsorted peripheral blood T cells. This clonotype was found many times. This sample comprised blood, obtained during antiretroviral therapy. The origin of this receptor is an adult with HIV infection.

CDR3 in amino acids: CASSLGSQNTEAFF. CDR3 bases: TGCGCCAGCAGCTTGGGTAGTCAAAACACTGAAGCTTTCTTT. The V gene is TRBV5-1, the J gene TRBJ1-1; D is undetermined. This CDR3 contains 14 residues. Germline-derived CDR1 and CDR2 are SGHRS and YFSETQ. V gave up 0 bases and J gave up 2 bases, with 8 bases separating them.